The sample holds a few counts of the clone carrying this T cell receptor (beta chain). The repertoire was sequenced with immunoSEQ multiplex PCR; TCRdb's copy has only in-frame clones and lacks some. The table records roughly 200,000 clones, around nine tenths of them present only once. This record comes from a study of blood T cell repertoires in COVID-19. Germline V gene lookup returns CDR1 LGHNT and CDR2 FRNRAP. V lost 4 bases to trimming and J lost 5 bases, with 11 bases between them. The CDR3 length is 13 residues. The sequence was obtained from a woman between 18 and 29 years old who had recovered from COVID-19. The sample was peripheral blood. The chain has TRBV12-5 and TRBJ1-2, with D possibly matching TRBD1 (6 bases). The CDR3 DNA sequence: TGTGCTAGTGGTTCGACAGGTGGATATGGCTACACCTTC. Translated: CASGSTGGYGYTF.